The 7 T cell receptor beta chains in this list originate from one sample, sequenced in a study of blood T cells in healthy people across ages. Using a J-beta primer mix together with a sample-barcoded 5' primer, a second PCR was run for about 6 to 11 cycles. In TCRdb, the 5' RACE reads were re-called with MiXCR into one record per CDR3 protein. The table has about 720,000 distinct CDR3 sequences, 25% seen once; the top ten hold more than 3%. The sample was also linked to a second study, of T cells of mothers and their children.

The material sequenced was blood. The receptors stem from a boy between 5 and 17 years old in good health.

This clonotype has more than one count but fewer than ten. The genes are TRBV6-2 or TRBV6-3 and TRBJ2-5; the match to TRBD1 covers 8 bases. The DNA end lines up better with TRBJ2-7; the J call may be wrong. CDR1 is MNHEY, CDR2 SVGEGT, per germline. The CDR3 has 15 amino acids. CDR3 region: CASSLLRTGIYEQYF. In nucleotides, the CDR3 is TGTGCCAGCAGCCTCCTGCGGACAGGGATCTACGAGCAGTACTTC.

The rearrangement uses TRBV7-2 and TRBJ2-7; a weak D match, TRBD2 (6 bases). Germline loops: CDR1 SGHTA, CDR2 FQGNSA. This CDR3 has 14 residues. V lost 2 bases and J lost 3, with 11 bases in between. This CDR3 is CASSLTLALYEQYF. CDR3 nucleotides: TGTGCCAGCAGCTTAACCCTAGCGCTCTACGAGCAGTACTTC. Using reference TRBV7-2 and TRBJ2-7 for the parts outside the CDR3, the full variable domain is GAGVSQSPSNKVTEKGKDVELRCDPISGHTALYWYRQSLGQGLEFLIYFQGNSAPDKSGLPSDRFSAERTGGSVSTLTIQRTQQEDSAVYLCASSLTLALYEQYFGPGTRLTVT.

V gene TRBV9 combines with J gene TRBJ2-5, with a weak D call TRBD2 (5 bases). Trimming removed 4 bases at V and 5 bases at J, with 24 bases between. The CDR3 length is 17 residues. Germline loops: CDR1 SGDLS, CDR2 YYNGEE. CDR3 bases: TGTGCCAGCAGCTCAGCGACAACCGGGATATCGGAGGAGACCCAGTACTTC. Its translation: CASSSATTGISEETQYF.

This clonotype was observed a few times. The chain's CDR3 is CAISESPDSSYEQYF. CDR3 DNA sequence: TGTGCCATCAGTGAGTCCCCGGACAGCTCCTACGAGCAGTACTTC. The chain links TRBV10-3 to TRBJ2-7, with D possibly being TRBD1 (6 bases). Germline V gives CDR1 ENHRY, CDR2 SYGVKD. The CDR3 runs to 15 residues. The V end was cut by 0 bases, the J end by 0 bases, with 9 bases between.

V usage is TRBV2 and J usage is TRBJ2-2; D perhaps matches TRBD1 (5 bases). The germline V gene has CDR1 SNHLY and CDR2 FYNNEI. This CDR3 spans 15 amino acids. Trimming took off 7 bases at V and 3 bases at J, with 15 bases between the two ends. CDR3 sequence: CASNSQGSYTGELFF. The DNA of the CDR3 is TGTGCCAGCAATAGTCAGGGTTCCTACACCGGGGAGCTGTTTTTT.

In its sample, this clonotype was seen a few times. The chain has TRBV3-1 and TRBJ2-2; D is possibly TRBD1 (5 bases). CDR1 is LGHDT and CDR2 is YNNKEL in the germline V gene (reference sequence). CDR3 length: 16 residues. V lost 4 bases and J lost 0, with 12 bases in between. The CDR3 protein is CASSRRGNANTGELFF. The CDR3 coding sequence is TGTGCCAGCAGCCGAAGGGGTAACGCGAACACCGGGGAGCTGTTTTTT.

This clonotype appeared a few times. The chain uses TRBV20-1 and TRBJ2-7; D is undetermined. Germline CDR1 reads DFQATT; CDR2 reads SNEGSKA (reference sequence). The CDR3 length is 12 residues. The ends were cut back, 0 bases at V and 6 bases at J, with 9 bases in the middle. This CDR3 is CSARDLYVEQYF. CDR3 DNA sequence: TGCAGTGCTAGAGATCTCTACGTCGAGCAGTACTTC.